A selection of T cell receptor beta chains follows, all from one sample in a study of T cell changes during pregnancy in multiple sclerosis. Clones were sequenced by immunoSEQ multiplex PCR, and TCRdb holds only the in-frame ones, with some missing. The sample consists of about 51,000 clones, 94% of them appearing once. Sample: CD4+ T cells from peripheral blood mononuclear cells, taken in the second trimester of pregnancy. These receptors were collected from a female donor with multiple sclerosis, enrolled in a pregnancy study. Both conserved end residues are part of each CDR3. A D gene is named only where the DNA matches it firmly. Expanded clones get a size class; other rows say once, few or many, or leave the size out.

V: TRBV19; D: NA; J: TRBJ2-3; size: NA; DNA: TGTGCCAGTAGCCTACCCTCGGGGGGCTTATCAGATACGCAGTATTTT; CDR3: CASSLPSGGLSDTQYF
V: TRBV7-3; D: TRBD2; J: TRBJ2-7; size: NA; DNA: TGTGCCAGCAGCTTAGAGGGGGCTAGCGGGAGCTACGAGCAGTACTTC; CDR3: CASSLEGASGSYEQYF
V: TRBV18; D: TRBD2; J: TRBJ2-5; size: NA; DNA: TGTGCCAGCTCACTCCAAACCTCGACTAGCGGGGGGACCAACGGGGAGACCCAGTACTTC; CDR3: CASSLQTSTSGGTNGETQYF
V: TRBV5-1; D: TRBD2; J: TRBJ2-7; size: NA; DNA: TGCGCCAGCAGCTTGGCAGGGACTAGCTCCTACGAGCAGTACTTC; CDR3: CASSLAGTSSYEQYF
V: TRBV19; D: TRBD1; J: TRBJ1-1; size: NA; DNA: TGTGCCAGTCTCCCCCGGACAGGAGAGACTGAAGCTTTCTTT; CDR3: CASLPRTGETEAFF
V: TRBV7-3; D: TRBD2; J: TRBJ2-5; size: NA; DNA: TGTGCCAGCAGCCCGGGACTAGCGGGCGAGACCCAGTACTTC; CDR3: CASSPGLAGETQYF
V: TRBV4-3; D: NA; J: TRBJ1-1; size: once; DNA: TGCGCCAGCAGCCAAGGCAACTCCGGGAGGGCTGAAGCTTTCTTT; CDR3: CASSQGNSGRAEAFF
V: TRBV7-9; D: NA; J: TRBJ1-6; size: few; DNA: TGTGCCAGCAGCATCCCGGGGGGTCCCCTCCACTTT; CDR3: CASSIPGGPLHF
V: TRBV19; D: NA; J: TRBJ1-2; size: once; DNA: TGTGCCAGTAGGGAGGCCCCAGCTAACTATGGCTACACCTTC; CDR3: CASREAPANYGYTF
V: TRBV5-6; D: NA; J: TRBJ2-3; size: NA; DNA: TGTGCCAGCAGCCCGGAGAGGGTCATCACAGATACGCAGTATTTT; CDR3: CASSPERVITDTQYF
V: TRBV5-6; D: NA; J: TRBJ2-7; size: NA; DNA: TGTGCCAGCAGCTGGTCTACGGAGCAGTACTTC; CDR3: CASSWSTEQYF